This section outlines one TCR beta chain sequence together with its context. The RNA input was roughly 0.45 to 1 ug, and it was reverse transcribed with random hexamers. Amplification of the TCR beta CDR3 was carried out by immunoSEQ multiplex PCR, which spanned a total of 54 Vbeta and 13 Jbeta segments. Via MiXCR, TCRdb re-called the immunoSEQ multiplex PCR reads, giving one row per CDR3 protein. Of approximately 71,000 distinct CDR3 sequences in the sample, under 96% were seen once. The sample originates from a study of CD8 T cells in Susac syndrome. V was pared by 6 bases and J by 2 bases, with 8 bases between. This CDR3 has 13 amino acids. The germline V gene encodes CDR1 SGHRS and CDR2 YFSETQ.

This TCR came from a human donor with multiple sclerosis. Sequencing input: CD4+ T cells from PBMCs. The gene calls are TRBV5-1 and TRBJ2-2; D tentatively fits TRBD1 or TRBD2 (5 bases each). The CDR3, as DNA: TGCGCCAGCAACTGGGACAACACCGGGGAGCTGTTTTTT. This sequence encodes CASNWDNTGELFF.